This is a list of T cell receptor beta chains from one sample in a study of OX40 agonist ivuxolimab in advanced cancers. The table came from immunoSEQ multiplex PCR; TCRdb's copy has only in-frame clones and leaves some out. The repertoire includes 120,000 or so clones, approximately 89% of them detected once, and 0.27% sits in the top ten. Sequences were derived from CD4+ or CD8+ T cells sorted from blood, sampled in a trial of the OX40 agonist ivuxolimab. The receptors derive from an adult with an advanced solid tumor such as melanoma, head and neck, liver or kidney cancer. CDR3s include the opening cysteine and the closing phenylalanine or tryptophan. A D gene is named only where the DNA matches it firmly. For some rows the clone size is stated as once, few or many, or as a class when expanded; others skip it.

>TRBJ2-2|NA|13|TRBV19|NA
TGTGCCAGTAGTATCGCGGGAATCGGGGAGCTGTTTTTT
CASSIAGIGELFF
>TRBJ2-2|TRBD1|15|TRBV4-3|NA
TGCGCCAGCAGCCCAGGGGGACACCTAGCCGGGGAGCTGTTTTTT
CASSPGGHLAGELFF
>TRBJ2-1|NA|11|TRBV30|NA
TGTGCCTGGGGACTGTACAATGAGCAGTTCTTC
CAWGLYNEQFF
>TRBJ2-1|NA|14|TRBV5-6|NA
TGTGCCAGCAGCTTTGGTAGCGGCCAAACAGAGCAGTTCTTC
CASSFGSGQTEQFF
>TRBJ1-1|NA|14|TRBV7-9|few
TGTGCCAGCAGCTTCCACACAGGAAAGGCTGAAGCTTTCTTT
CASSFHTGKAEAFF
>TRBJ1-6|NA|13|TRBV2|NA
TGTGCCAGCAATCGGAATTTGGATTCACCCCTCCACTTT
CASNRNLDSPLHF
>TRBJ1-1|NA|12|TRBV5-1|NA
TGCGCCAGCAGGTGGGGGAACACTGAAGCTTTCTTT
CASRWGNTEAFF
>TRBJ2-2|NA|15|TRBV7-2|NA
TGTGCCAGCAGCTTACTTCAGGATCCTACCGGGGAGCTGTTTTTT
CASSLLQDPTGELFF
>TRBJ1-5|NA|14|TRBV9|NA
TGTGCCAGCGCCCCCACGGCGAGAGGGCAGCCCCAGCATTTT
CASAPTARGQPQHF
>TRBJ1-1|TRBD1|16|TRBV11-1|once
TGTGCCAGCAGCCCGGACAGGGGGCCGTGGAACACTGAAGCTTTCTTT
CASSPDRGPWNTEAFF
>TRBJ2-2|NA|16|TRBV4-1|NA
TGCGCCAGCAGCCCACGCAATGAGCCCCCGGGCGGGGAGCTGTTTTTT
CASSPRNEPPGGELFF
>TRBJ2-3|NA|13|TRBV14|NA
TGTGCCAGCAGTCGACACCTAGGGGATACGCAGTATTTT
CASSRHLGDTQYF
>TRBJ2-2|NA|16|TRBV6-5|few
TGTGCCAGCAGTTACAAGGGGCGTCCGAACACCGGGGAGCTGTTTTTT
CASSYKGRPNTGELFF
>TRBJ2-2|TRBD2|18|TRBV4-2|NA
TGTGCCAGCAGCCACACTAGCGGGAGGCGAAGGACGACCGGGGAGCTGTTTTTT
CASSHTSGRRRTTGELFF
>TRBJ1-2|TRBD1|14|TRBV25-1|NA
TGTGCCAGCGGGACAGCCGAATCGAGTTACGGCTACACCTTC
CASGTAESSYGYTF
>TRBJ2-1|TRBD2|16|TRBV28|NA
TGTGCCAGCAGTTGGGGGGGACGGGAGGGAAATAATGAGCAGTTCTTC
CASSWGGREGNNEQFF
>TRBJ2-7|NA|13|TRBV7-3|NA
TGTGCCAGCAGCTTAAGCGAGAGCTACGAGCAGTACTTC
CASSLSESYEQYF
>TRBJ2-1|TRBD2|16|TRBV5-1|NA
TGCGCCAGCAGCCTTAGCGGGAGAGAGGTAGTAAATGAGCAGTTCTTC
CASSLSGREVVNEQFF
>TRBJ2-7|NA|12|TRBV7-2|NA
TGTGCCAGCAGCTTAATGTCCTACGAGCAGTACTTC
CASSLMSYEQYF
>TRBJ1-1|NA|14|TRBV27|NA
TGTGCCAGCAGTCCCTATTTGAGGAACACTGAAGCTTTCTTT
CASSPYLRNTEAFF
>TRBJ2-7|TRBD2|14|TRBV5-1|NA
TGCGCCAGCAGCCCGTCGGGGGGGCGCTACGAGCAGTACTTC
CASSPSGGRYEQYF
>TRBJ1-1|NA|14|TRBV18|NA
TGTGCCAGCTCCGCGGACAGATTGAACACTGAAGCTTTCTTT
CASSADRLNTEAFF
>TRBJ2-6|TRBD1|17|TRBV10-3|NA
TGTGCCATCCGACCCCAGGGGGTGGGTTCTGGGGCCAACGTCCTGACTTTC
CAIRPQGVGSGANVLTF
>TRBJ2-3|TRBD1|15|TRBV5-1|once
TGCGCCAGCAGCTTCGGGAACAGGGGACCAGATACGCAGTATTTT
CASSFGNRGPDTQYF
>TRBJ1-3|NA|15|TRBV9|NA
TGTGCCAGCAGCTCAGGGCTGAGCTCTGGAAACACCATATATTTT
CASSSGLSSGNTIYF
>TRBJ1-2|NA|14|TRBV6-5|once
TGTGCCAGCAGACTCGCCGGGACGGACTATGGCTACACCTTC
CASRLAGTDYGYTF